This record looks at one TCR beta chain sequence and its context. This clonotype was seen at least ten times. Its antigen has not been determined. Base qualities are missing; no much larger clone stands one base away. This entry is derived from a study of T cells in Graves' hyperthyroidism and ophthalmopathy (dated by TCRdb to about 2019). Background on the whole study: Peripheral blood was sampled at the time of initial diagnosis, prior to any treatment. The paper describes TCR Vbeta CDR3 sequencing of about 140 peripheral blood samples, made up of some 40 ophthalmopathy patients, approximately 76 hyperthyroidism patients and about 17 progressor patients. An independent validation cohort of some 18 hyperthyroidism patients and approximately 16 patients who later progressed to ophthalmopathy tested prospective prediction of ophthalmopathy. TCR V-J signatures able to tell the groups apart were searched for in a discovery cohort of 100 patients, of whom 43 had Graves' ophthalmopathy and about 60 had stable Graves' hyperthyroidism. For training and testing, the 80 to 100 patients in the discovery cohort were randomly divided in a 7:3 ratio. In addition, the study compared T-cell repertoires in thyroid tissue and in blood from roughly six Graves' hyperthyroidism patients. After blood sampling, hyperthyroidism patients were treated with methimazole at a starting dose of 30 mg daily, and ophthalmopathy patients were treated with high-dose intravenous methylprednisolone. Summary of the overall study and its limitations: Sample size was not statistically predetermined, and blinding of investigators to group allocation was not performed. In cross-validation, a model built on a 13 V-J signature told ophthalmopathy apart from stable hyperthyroidism with approximately 90% sensitivity and around 84% specificity, and in testing the same model reached 80%/75%. In validation, the model predicted progression to ophthalmopathy a median of roughly 6.1 months before onset, with about 71% sensitivity and about 72% specificity. Most expanded thyroid clonotypes (frequency above 0.001) were also found in blood, which suggests that blood repertoires may mirror thyroid immune responses.

TCR beta CDR3 regions were amplified from RNA transcripts. The TCR CDR3 was subjected to a first round of RT-PCR using the HTBI primer set and the Qiagen OneStep RT-PCR kit. The libraries were constructed in a second round of multiplex PCR and then size-selected and purified. Libraries were sequenced paired-end with 100 bp reads on an Illumina HiSeq2000. On the authors' methods: Raw data were processed with SOAPnuke, discarding reads with adapters, uncalled bases, mean Phred below 15, or no exact constant-primer or identifier match. High-quality paired reads were merged with COPE v1.2.5, and unique nucleotide sequences were defined as clonotypes. MiTCR v1.1 was used to align the clonotypes against IMGT TRBV, TRBD and TRBJ reference segments. The analysis was restricted to V-J combinations with a frequency above 0.0001, which together covered over 99% of the repertoires. The TCS score was defined as the ratio of F50 (clonal expansion) to E x V (chaos), calculated using BLOSUM62-based TCRdist between CDR3 peptides within each V-J. Welch's t-statistics and random forest reduced 500 to 550 V-J features to 13, which were used in a naive Bayes classifier (R e1071). The similarity between thyroid and blood repertoires was quantified using the Morisita-Horn index. TCRdb passed the public sequencing reads through fastp at Q25 and MiXCR, retaining productive beta sequences. Each CDR3 protein gets just one entry, which takes the most common genes and DNA from the rows behind it. V and J calls and clone size were set by TCRdb, not the authors. A total of hundreds of thousands of distinct CDR3 sequences appear in this sample, approximately 14% of them only once. Around 4.5% of the sample is taken by the ten largest.

The CDR3 contains 15 residues, cysteine and phenylalanine counted. Of all the DNA, just the CDR3 is kept, 45 bases in frame from base 1. V sheds 1 base and J sheds 2 bases, leaving 11 bases between their ends. Ophthalmopathy patients had moderately to severely active disease, with a Clinical Activity Score of 3 or more, a NOSPECS grade of 4 or more, and a disease duration of less than 3 months. Patients with uncontrolled infections, other autoimmune diseases, pregnancy or lactation were excluded. Diagnoses relied on clinical symptoms, serum thyroxine and TRAb, thyroid ultrasound and orbital computed tomography. Ficoll-Paque density gradient centrifugation was used to isolate PBMCs from approximately 10 ml of fresh peripheral blood. Total RNA was extracted with Trizol reagent, and quality was checked on an Agilent 2100 Bioanalyzer.

The sequence is built from TRBV12-3 or TRBV12-4 and TRBJ1-1; a confident D gene designation cannot be given. Sequencing was performed on blood. This TCR was recovered from a woman aged 40 to 50 with Graves' ophthalmopathy. The CDR3 region reads CASSLGPLFNTEAFF. The nucleotide sequence is TGTGCCAGCAGTTTAGGTCCGCTTTTCAACACTGAAGCTTTCTTT.